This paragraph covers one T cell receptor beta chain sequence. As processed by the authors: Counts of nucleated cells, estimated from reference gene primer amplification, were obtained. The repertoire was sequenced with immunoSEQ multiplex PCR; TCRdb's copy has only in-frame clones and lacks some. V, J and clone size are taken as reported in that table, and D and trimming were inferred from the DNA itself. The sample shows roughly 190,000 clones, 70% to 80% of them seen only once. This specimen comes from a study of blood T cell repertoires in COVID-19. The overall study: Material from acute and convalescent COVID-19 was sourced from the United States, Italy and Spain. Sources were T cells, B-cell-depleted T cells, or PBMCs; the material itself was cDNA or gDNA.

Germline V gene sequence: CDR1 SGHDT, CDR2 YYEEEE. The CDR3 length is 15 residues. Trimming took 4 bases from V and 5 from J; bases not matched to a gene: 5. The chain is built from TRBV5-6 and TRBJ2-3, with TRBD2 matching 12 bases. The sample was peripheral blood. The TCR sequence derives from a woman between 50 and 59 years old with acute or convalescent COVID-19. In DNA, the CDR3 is TGTGCCAGCAGCACTAGCGGGGGGAGACGAGATACGCAGTATTTT. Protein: CASSTSGGRRDTQYF.